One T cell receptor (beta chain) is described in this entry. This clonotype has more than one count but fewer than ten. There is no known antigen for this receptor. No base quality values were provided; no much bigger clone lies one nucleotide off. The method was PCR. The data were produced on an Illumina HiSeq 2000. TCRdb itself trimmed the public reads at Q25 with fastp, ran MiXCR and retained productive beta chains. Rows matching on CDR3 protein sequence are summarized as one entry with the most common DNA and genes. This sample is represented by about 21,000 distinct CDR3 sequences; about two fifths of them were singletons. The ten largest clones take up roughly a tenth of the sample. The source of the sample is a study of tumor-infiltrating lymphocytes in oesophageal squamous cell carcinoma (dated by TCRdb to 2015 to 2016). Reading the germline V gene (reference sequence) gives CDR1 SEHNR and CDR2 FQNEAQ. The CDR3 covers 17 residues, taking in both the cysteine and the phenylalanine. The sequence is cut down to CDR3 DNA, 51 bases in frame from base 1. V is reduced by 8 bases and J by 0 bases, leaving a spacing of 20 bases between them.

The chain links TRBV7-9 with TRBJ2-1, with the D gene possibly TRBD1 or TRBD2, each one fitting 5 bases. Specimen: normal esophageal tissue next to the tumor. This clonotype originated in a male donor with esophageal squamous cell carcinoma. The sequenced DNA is TGTGCCAGCGGCCGGGGCACCATCGGCGCCTCCTACAATGAGCAGTTCTTC. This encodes CASGRGTIGASYNEQFF.